A single sample gave rise to the 17 T cell receptor beta chains below, sequenced in a study of glioma-infiltrating T cells. Using RNA template, CDR3s of TCR alpha and beta were amplified with iRepertoire arm-PCR. In TCRdb, the multiplex PCR reads were re-called with MiXCR into one record per CDR3 protein. The table lists 100,000 to 150,000 distinct CDR3 sequences, roughly 25% of them singletons. The sample comprised glioma tissue, nonneoplastic brain tissue, or PBMCs (not recorded which). Receptor source: a human donor with low-grade glioma or glioblastoma, undergoing nonglioma brain surgery, or in good health (not recorded which).

The V call is TRBV27, the J call TRBJ2-1, with TRBD2 matching over 11 bases. V shed 6 bases, J shed 10 bases, and the junction held 8 bases outside the gene matches. The germline V gene encodes CDR1 MNHEY and CDR2 SMNVEV (reference sequence). The CDR3 has 14 residues. CDR3 bases: TGTGCCAGCAGCTTAGCGGGAGGGATTCCGGAGCAGTTCTTC. Translated: CASSLAGGIPEQFF.

This clonotype has ten or more counts. The DNA for the CDR3 is TGTGCCAGCAGCTTAGAAGGCTCTGGAAACACCATATATTTT. Translating it yields CASSLEGSGNTIYF. The genes are TRBV7-9 and TRBJ1-3; D is undetermined. Trimming left V 1 base short and J 0 bases short, with 4 bases between. This CDR3 is built from 14 residues. CDR1 is SEHNR and CDR2 is FQNEAQ in the germline V gene (reference sequence).

This clonotype was counted at least ten times. The gene calls are TRBV7-6 and TRBJ1-5; the match to TRBD1 covers 7 bases. CDR3 length equals 17 residues. Germline trimming cut 1 base from V and 0 bases from J; bases unmatched to any gene: 6. Per the germline V gene, CDR1 is SGHVS and CDR2 is FNYEAQ. The CDR3, as DNA: TGTGCCAGCAGCTTAGTCGGGACAGCTTATAGCAATCAGCCCCAGCATTTT. This encodes CASSLVGTAYSNQPQHF.

At least ten counts were recorded for this clonotype. The J gene is TRBJ2-5, the V gene TRBV6-6, with a tentative D call TRBD1 (5 bases). The V gene's germline CDR1 is MNHNY and CDR2 SVGAGI (reference sequence). The ends were cut back, 0 bases at V and 4 bases at J, with 9 bases in the middle. The CDR3 consists of 14 residues. CDR3 amino acids: CASSYSTRAETQYF. CDR3 nucleotides: TGTGCCAGCAGTTACTCAACCAGGGCAGAGACCCAGTACTTC.

This clonotype was recorded many times. V usage is TRBV19 and J usage is TRBJ1-1, with D perhaps TRBD1 (5 bases). This CDR3 is built from 15 residues. Germline V gene lookup returns CDR1 LNHDA and CDR2 SQIVND (reference sequence). The V end lost 5 bases, the J end lost 4 bases, and 17 bases lay between the germline ends. CDR3 nucleotides: TGTGCCAGTAGTGCTCTACAGGATTCGAGCACTGAAGCTTTCTTT. It is translated as CASSALQDSSTEAFF.

To note about this clonotype: Since a much larger clone is just one base distant, this may be a read error. The chain is built from TRBV11-1 and TRBJ2-7; the match to TRBD2 covers 14 bases. The CDR3 runs 15 residues. Germline trimming cut 5 bases from V and 3 bases from J; bases unmatched to any gene: 3. Germline CDR1 reads SGHAT; CDR2 reads FQDESV (reference sequence). The CDR3 sequence is CASSQGTSGSYEQYF. In nucleotides, the CDR3 is TGTGCCAGCAGCCAAGGGACTAGCGGGAGCTACGAGCAGTACTTC.

V is TRBV12-5 and J is TRBJ2-1; 8 bases are a match to TRBD1. Trimming at V came to 4 bases and at J to 8 bases, leaving 7 bases not matched to a gene. The germline V gene has CDR1 LGHNT and CDR2 FRNRAP. This CDR3 region has 14 residues. This chain's CDR3 is CASGSPDRGYEQFF. In DNA, the CDR3 is TGTGCTAGTGGTTCACCTGACAGGGGCTATGAGCAGTTCTTC.

This clonotype was detected many times. The rearrangement joins TRBV20-1 to TRBJ2-7; D remains unclear. Germline loops: CDR1 DFQATT, CDR2 SNEGSKA (reference sequence). The CDR3 is made up of 12 amino acids. Trimming pared 2 bases from V and 3 bases from J, leaving 8 bases between. CDR3 in amino acids: CSARPNRYEQYF. In DNA form, the CDR3 reads TGCAGTGCTAGACCCAACCGCTACGAGCAGTACTTC.

This clonotype was counted many times. This chain joins TRBV28 and TRBJ2-7; 8 nucleotides agree with TRBD1. CDR3 size: 13 residues. Per the germline V gene, CDR1 is MDHEN and CDR2 is SYDVKM. The junction had 3 bases not matched to a gene; V was cut back by 2 bases and J by 6 bases. The CDR3 region is CASSLQGAVEQYF. CDR3 sequence (DNA): TGTGCCAGCAGTTTACAGGGGGCGGTCGAGCAGTACTTC.

Notes on this clonotype: One end of the junction does not line up with germline, which may come from a read error. The chain couples TRBV6-1 to TRBJ1-1; no firm D call. The germline V gene encodes CDR1 MNHNS and CDR2 SASEGT. This CDR3 region has 15 residues. The CDR3 coding sequence is TGTACCAGCAGTTCGGCAGCAAGGCTGAACACTGAAGTTTTCTTT. This translates into CTSSSAARLNTEVFF.

DNA for the CDR3: TGTGCCTGGAGCCCCCCAGGGCTCAATGAGCAGTTCTTC. This gives the protein CAWSPPGLNEQFF. V gene TRBV30 combines with J gene TRBJ2-1, with D tentatively TRBD1 (5 bases). The V and J ends lost 3 bases and 6 bases respectively, with 12 bases between them. The CDR3 sequence is 13 residues long. Germline V lookup: CDR1 GTSNPN, CDR2 SVGIG (reference sequence). Full variable domain (remainder filled in from reference TRBV30 and TRBJ2-1): SQTIHQWPATLVQPVGSPLSLECTVEGTSNPNLYWYRQAAGRGLQLLFYSVGIGQISSEVPQNLSASRPQDRQFILSSKKLLLSDSGFYLCAWSPPGLNEQFFGPGTRLTVL.

This clonotype was recorded a few times. This chain uses TRBV6-1 with TRBJ1-5; no reliable D call. The germline V and J ends were trimmed by 6 bases and 3 bases, with 21 bases remaining between them. The CDR3 extends over 17 amino acids. In germline, CDR1 is MNHNS, CDR2 SASEGT. The CDR3 sequence is CASSVIPGRLINQPQHF. As DNA, the CDR3 is TGTGCCAGCAGCGTAATACCCGGTCGACTGATCAATCAGCCCCAGCATTTT.

This clonotype was picked up a small number of times. This could be a read error, since a much larger clone is one nucleotide away. The rearrangement uses TRBV6-1 and TRBJ2-7, with 8 positions matching TRBD1. CDR3 length: 14 residues. CDR1 MNHNS and CDR2 SASEGT come from the germline V gene. The chain's CDR3 is CASSEAGQEAQCRF. The CDR3 DNA follows: TGTGCCAGCAGTGAAGCGGGACAGGAGGCCCAATGTCGCTTC.

For this clonotype: A much larger clone is a single base away; this may be a read error. This likely comes from a read error, as the CDR3 has no conserved phenylalanine or tryptophan at its end. As DNA, the CDR3 is TGTGCCAGCAGCCAAGATGGGACCCACTATGGCTACACCCTC. Translated: CASSQDGTHYGYTL. The chain joins TRBV14 to TRBJ1-2; D possibly corresponds to TRBD1 (5 bases). V was clipped by 0 bases and J by 3 bases, with 8 bases between them. CDR3 length: 14 residues. Germline assignment: CDR1 SGHDN and CDR2 FVKESK.

This clonotype was detected a few times. The rearrangement uses TRBV12-3 or TRBV12-4 and TRBJ1-1, with D unclear. V was trimmed by 0 bases and J by 5 bases, leaving 7 bases between them. There are 13 residues in the CDR3. The CDR3 DNA is TGTGCCAGCAGTTTAGCAGCCAGTACTGAAGCTTTCTTT. Protein sequence: CASSLAASTEAFF.

This clonotype has more than one count but fewer than ten. A read error may explain this, as a much larger clone is one base away. The chain uses TRBV7-9 and TRBJ1-1; D is undetermined. The CDR3 totals 12 residues. Germline values: CDR1 SEHNR, CDR2 FQNEAQ (reference sequence). Trimming took off 9 bases at V and 1 base at J, with 9 bases between the two ends. CDR3 DNA: TGTGCCAGAGGGCGTCAGAACACTGAAGCTTTCTTT. It codes for CARGRQNTEAFF.

This clonotype was seen more than once but under ten times. The gene calls are TRBV18 and TRBJ2-7, with 7 bases fitting TRBD1. Looked up from germline, CDR1 is KGHSH and CDR2 is LQKENI. This CDR3 region has 13 residues. After removal of 5 bases from V and 3 bases from J, the junction contained 4 bases not matched to a gene. Here the CDR3 reads CASSSGGSYEQYF. The CDR3 coding sequence is TGTGCCAGCTCATCAGGGGGTAGCTACGAGCAGTACTTC.